Sequencing of this T cell receptor (beta chain) was carried out in a study of blood T cell repertoires in COVID-19. Study at large: Italy, Spain and the United States were the sources of the convalescent and acute COVID-19 samples. Nucleic acid was either cDNA or gDNA, and it came from T cells, B-cell-depleted T cells, or PBMCs.

Only one count was recorded for this clone. Authors' data handling: Amplification with reference gene primers provided the estimates of nucleated cell counts. Using immunoSEQ multiplex PCR, the repertoire was profiled, and TCRdb retains in-frame clones only, with some absent. V, J and clone size were drawn from that table, and D and trimming were deduced from the DNA. The sample yields 130,000 or so clones, around nine tenths seen once. Seattle researchers signed up patients amid active infection and tracked them longitudinally. This CDR3 region has 13 residues. Germline V CDR1 and CDR2: MNHNS, SASEGT. J was trimmed by 11 bases and V by 3 bases; bases with no gene match: 5.

Input material: peripheral blood. This receptor was obtained from a man in his sixties with COVID-19, enrolled during active disease. The chain couples TRBV6-1 to TRBJ1-2, with TRBD1 matching 11 bases. CDR3 in amino acids: CASSESGTGGYTF. CDR3 coding DNA: TGTGCCAGCAGTGAGTCCGGGACAGGGGGATACACCTTC.